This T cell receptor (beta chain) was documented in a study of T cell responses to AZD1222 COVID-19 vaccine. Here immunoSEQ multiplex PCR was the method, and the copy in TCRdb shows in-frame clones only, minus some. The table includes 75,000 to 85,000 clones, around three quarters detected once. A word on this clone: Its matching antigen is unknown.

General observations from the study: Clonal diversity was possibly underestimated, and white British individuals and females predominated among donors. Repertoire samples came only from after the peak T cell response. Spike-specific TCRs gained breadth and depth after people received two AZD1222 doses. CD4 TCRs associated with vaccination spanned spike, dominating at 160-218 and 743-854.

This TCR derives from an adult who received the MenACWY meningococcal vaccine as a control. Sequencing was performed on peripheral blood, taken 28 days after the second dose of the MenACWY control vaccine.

CDR3 sequence (DNA): TGTGCCAGCAGTGAAGACCAGCCCGATTACGAGCAGTACTTC. Protein sequence: CASSEDQPDYEQYF. The chain is built from TRBV6-1 and TRBJ2-7, with D hard to call. Germline V gives CDR1 MNHNS, CDR2 SASEGT. The CDR3 contains 14 residues. V lost 1 base to trimming and J lost 4 bases, with 11 bases between them.